The 24 T cell receptor beta chains below all came from one sample that was sequenced in a study of blood T cells in healthy people across ages. The use of a sample-barcoded 5' primer and a J-beta primer mix characterized a second PCR of 7 to 11 cycles. From the 5' RACE reads, TCRdb called clonotypes with MiXCR, one entry per CDR3 protein. The sample holds over 1,300,000 distinct CDR3 sequences, approximately 59% seen once. Material: blood. The receptor set was obtained from a man aged 18 to 35 in good health.

The sample holds one count of this clonotype. J is TRBJ2-3 and V is TRBV7-7; 8 bases line up with TRBD1. With 5 bases clipped from V and 4 bases from J, the junction kept 20 bases outside the gene matches. Germline-derived CDR1 and CDR2 are SSHAT and FNYEAQ (reference sequence). CDR3 length equals 19 residues. The CDR3 coding sequence is TGTGCCAGCAGCCCGAGCCCCCTCAGGGGGCGCGGAATCTCAGATACGCAGTATTTT. Protein product: CASSPSPLRGRGISDTQYF.

This clonotype has more than one count but fewer than ten. CDR3 DNA sequence: TGCGCCAGCAGCCAAGTCTGGGGAGGAGCCGACCGTGGAGATACGCAGTATTTT. This codes for CASSQVWGGADRGDTQYF. The rearrangement uses TRBV4-1 and TRBJ2-3, with D tentatively TRBD2 (6 bases). This CDR3 region has 18 residues. The ends were cut back, 1 base at V and 5 bases at J, with 22 bases in the middle. The germline gives CDR1 MGHRA, CDR2 YSYEKL.

This clonotype has just one count. The gene calls are TRBV4-3 and TRBJ1-2; unclear D gene. V was pared by 0 bases and J by 3 bases, with 26 bases between. CDR1 LGHNA and CDR2 YSLEER come from the germline V gene. This CDR3 is 20 amino acids long. DNA for the CDR3: TGCGCCAGCAGCCAAGAATATGCGGGAAACAGCCTCCCCCGATACTATGGCTACACCTTC. This sequence encodes CASSQEYAGNSLPRYYGYTF.

V is TRBV20-1 and J is TRBJ2-5, with 12 bases lining up with TRBD2. The tail of the sequence fits TRBJ2-7 better, so the J call may be wrong. Looked up from germline, CDR1 is DFQATT and CDR2 is SNEGSKA (reference sequence). CDR3 size: 17 residues. CDR3 DNA sequence: TGCAGTGCTAGAGATTCCCTAACTAGCGGGAGGACCTACGAGCAGTACTTC. It encodes CSARDSLTSGRTYEQYF.

This clonotype was seen only a few times. This rearrangement joins TRBV12-3 or TRBV12-4 to TRBJ1-2; the D gene is possibly TRBD1 (6 bases). Between the trimmed V and J ends, which lost 6 bases and 4 bases, there was a span of 18 bases. CDR3 length: 15 residues. CDR3 in DNA: TGTGCCAGCAGGAGAACAGGGACCTCCACCTATGGCTACACCTTC. It codes for CASRRTGTSTYGYTF.

The genes are TRBV18 and TRBJ2-7, with D perhaps given as TRBD1 or TRBD2 (5 bases each). The CDR3 has 14 amino acids. Germline V CDR1 and CDR2: KGHSH, LQKENI. Trimming took off 3 bases at V and 7 bases at J, with 16 bases between the two ends. This chain's CDR3 is CASSPTGTPGEQYF. Written as DNA, the CDR3 is TGTGCCAGCTCACCCACCGGGACCCCTGGTGAGCAGTACTTC.

This clonotype has a handful of counts. V is TRBV29-1 and J is TRBJ2-1; TRBD1 or TRBD2 may be the D gene (5 bases each). Germline V gene sequence: CDR1 SQVTM, CDR2 ANQGSEA. V was trimmed by 0 bases and J by 4 bases, leaving 16 bases between them. The CDR3 spans 16 residues. CDR3 bases: TGCAGCGTTGAAGATCCTGGGGGTTCCCCTTACAATGAGCAGTTCTTC. It specifies CSVEDPGGSPYNEQFF.

The chain links TRBV11-2 to TRBJ2-7; D remains ambiguous. The CDR3 length is 13 residues. Trimming took 0 bases from V and 2 from J, leaving 5 bases between them. Germline V CDR1 and CDR2: SGHAT, FQNNGV. As DNA, the CDR3 is TGTGCCAGCAGCTTAGAGACGGCCTACGAGCAGTACTTC. It codes for CASSLETAYEQYF.

This chain connects TRBV25-1 to TRBJ1-1, with unresolved D. With 1 base removed from V and 6 bases from J, the gap between germline ends came to 18 bases. Germline V gives CDR1 MGHDK, CDR2 SYGVNS. This CDR3 region has 16 residues. The DNA for the CDR3 is TGTGCCAGCAGTGAATGGGGAGACACCAATGGGGCTGAAGCTTTCTTT. It translates to CASSEWGDTNGAEAFF.

The chain carries TRBV28 and TRBJ1-6; TRBD1 might be the D (5 bases). Trimming cost V 4 bases and J 10 bases, with 8 bases left between them. Germline lookup yields CDR1 MDHEN and CDR2 SYDVKM. The CDR3 has 12 amino acids. The CDR3 is CASSWGESPLHF. CDR3 DNA: TGTGCCAGCAGTTGGGGGGAATCACCCCTCCACTTT.

V gene TRBV2 combines with J gene TRBJ2-1; the D call may be TRBD1 or TRBD2 (5 bases each). CDR1 is SNHLY, CDR2 FYNNEI, per germline. The V end lost 3 bases, the J end lost 8 bases, and 11 bases lay between the germline ends. CDR3 size: 13 residues. CDR3 loop: CASSEMGEYEQFF. The CDR3 DNA is TGTGCCAGCAGTGAGATGGGGGAATATGAGCAGTTCTTC. The full variable domain, with the rest looked up from reference TRBV2 and TRBJ2-1, is EPEVTQTPSHQVTQMGQEVILRCVPISNHLYFYWYRQILGQKVEFLVSFYNNEISEKSEIFDDQFSVERPDGSNFTLKIRSTKLEDSAMYFCASSEMGEYEQFFGPGTRLTVL.

This clonotype was picked up many times. This rearrangement joins TRBV4-3 to TRBJ1-5; D ambiguous. Trimming took off 1 base at V and 4 bases at J, with 8 bases between the two ends. Germline V gives CDR1 LGHNA, CDR2 YSLEER. The CDR3 covers 14 residues. CDR3 residues: CASSQAAGNQPQHF. CDR3 in DNA: TGCGCCAGCAGCCAAGCAGCGGGGAATCAGCCCCAGCATTTT.

This clonotype was counted a few times. The gene calls are TRBV27 and TRBJ2-5; 7 bases map to TRBD1. Trimming cost V 5 bases and J 0 bases; bases outside gene matches: 6. The CDR3 spans 15 residues. Germline CDR1 reads MNHEY; CDR2 reads SMNVEV (reference sequence). In DNA, the CDR3 is TGTGCCAGCAGTAGACAGGGATTGGACCAAGAGACCCAGTACTTC. The encoded protein is CASSRQGLDQETQYF.

For the CDR3, the DNA is TGCGCCAGCAGCCAAGTCGGGTATAATAGCAATCAGCCCCAGCATTTT. This codes for CASSQVGYNSNQPQHF. This chain uses TRBV4-1 with TRBJ1-5; D is undetermined. Trimming left V 1 base short and J 0 bases short, with 10 bases between. The CDR3 is made up of 16 amino acids. Germline V CDR1 and CDR2: MGHRA, YSYEKL.

The chain carries TRBV12-3 or TRBV12-4 and TRBJ2-4, with 7 nucleotides matching TRBD1. The CDR3 consists of 18 residues. Trimming removed 6 bases from V and 0 bases from J; junction bases left unmatched: 14. CDR3 nucleotide sequence: TGTGCCAGCAGCCCTACAGGGGTCCTATCTCTAGCCAAAAACATTCAGTACTTC. This encodes CASSPTGVLSLAKNIQYF.

V and J are TRBV3-1 and TRBJ1-5, with TRBD1 identical over 9 bases. CDR1 and CDR2 from the germline V gene are LGHDT and YNNKEL (reference sequence). V shed 3 bases, J shed 8 bases, and the junction held 17 bases outside the gene matches. The CDR3 covers 18 residues. CDR3 sequence reads: CASSQGGQGIYFVEPQHF. CDR3 nucleotide sequence: TGTGCCAGCAGCCAGGGCGGACAGGGGATCTACTTTGTGGAGCCCCAGCATTTT.

This clonotype appeared a few times. The chain has TRBV11-2 and TRBJ2-4; 10 nucleotides align to TRBD2. The CDR3 spans 16 residues. In germline, CDR1 is SGHAT, CDR2 FQNNGV. V shed 0 bases, J shed 13 bases, and the junction held 12 bases outside the gene matches. CDR3 sequence reads: CASSLEPGLAILGQYF. Here the CDR3 DNA reads TGTGCCAGCAGCTTAGAACCGGGACTAGCGATCCTAGGGCAGTACTTC.

The rearrangement joins TRBV12-3 or TRBV12-4 to TRBJ1-1; 7 nucleotides match TRBD1. The trim removed 6 bases at V and 4 bases at J, leaving 17 bases unmatched. The CDR3 loop spans 17 amino acids. CDR3 amino acids: CASSRLTGKEGGTEAFF. As DNA, the CDR3 is TGTGCCAGCAGCCGCCTGACAGGGAAGGAGGGAGGCACTGAAGCTTTCTTT.

Note on this clonotype: Mismatch with germline at one junction end may stem from a read error. J is TRBJ2-2 and V is TRBV5-1; 7 nucleotides align to TRBD1. The CDR3 runs to 15 residues. Germline CDR1 and CDR2: SGHRS and YFSETQ. In nucleotides, the CDR3 is TGTGCCAGCAGTTCCGGGACAGCGAACACCGGGGAGCTGTTTTTT. Amino acids: CASSSGTANTGELFF.

The CDR3 nucleotides are TGCAGTGCTAGAGATTCTTCGTGGACGGGAAACACCATATATTTT. It codes for CSARDSSWTGNTIYF. The chain has TRBV20-1 and TRBJ1-3; no clear D. The CDR3 covers 15 residues. Trimming pared 0 bases from V and 4 bases from J, leaving 13 bases between. Germline V gene data show CDR1 as DFQATT and CDR2 as SNEGSKA (reference sequence).

The chain combines TRBV5-1 with TRBJ1-1; maybe TRBD1 (6 bases). This CDR3 is 15 amino acids long. Looked up from germline, CDR1 is SGHRS and CDR2 is YFSETQ. V lost 4 bases and J 1 base, leaving 14 bases between the germline ends. The CDR3 reads CASSPRRGANTEAFF. The CDR3 nucleotides read TGCGCCAGCAGCCCCCGCCGGGGGGCGAACACTGAAGCTTTCTTT. The whole variable domain, remainder taken from reference TRBV5-1 and TRBJ1-1, is KAGVTQTPRYLIKTRGQQVTLSCSPISGHRSVSWYQQTPGQGLQFLFEYFSETQRNKGNFPGRFSGRQFSNSRSEMNVSTLELGDSALYLCASSPRRGANTEAFFGQGTRLTVV.

This clonotype was counted between two and nine times. CDR3 sequence reads: CSGASGLAVSTGELFF. The CDR3, as DNA: TGCAGCGGTGCATCGGGACTAGCGGTTAGCACCGGGGAGCTGTTTTTT. The rearrangement uses TRBV29-1 and TRBJ2-2, with 11 positions matching TRBD2. Trimming at V came to 7 bases and at J to 4 bases, leaving 11 bases not matched to a gene. CDR1 is SQVTM, CDR2 ANQGSEA, per germline. CDR3 length equals 16 residues.

The chain is built from TRBV10-3 and TRBJ2-7; the D is unclear. The CDR3 covers 11 residues. V was shortened by 8 bases and J by 2 bases, with 7 bases between the two germline ends. The germline V gene has CDR1 ENHRY and CDR2 SYGVKD. CDR3 nucleotide sequence: TGTGCCATCGGAGATACCTACGAGCAGTACTTC. This translates into CAIGDTYEQYF.

This chain joins TRBV6-2 or TRBV6-3 and TRBJ2-7, with 7 positions matching TRBD2. CDR1 and CDR2 (germline): MNHEY, SVGEGT. After removal of 5 bases from V and 6 bases from J, the junction contained 4 bases not matched to a gene. This CDR3 has 12 amino acids. The CDR3 DNA reads as TGTGCCAGCAGTAGACTAGCCTCCGAGCAGTACTTC. This gives the protein CASSRLASEQYF.